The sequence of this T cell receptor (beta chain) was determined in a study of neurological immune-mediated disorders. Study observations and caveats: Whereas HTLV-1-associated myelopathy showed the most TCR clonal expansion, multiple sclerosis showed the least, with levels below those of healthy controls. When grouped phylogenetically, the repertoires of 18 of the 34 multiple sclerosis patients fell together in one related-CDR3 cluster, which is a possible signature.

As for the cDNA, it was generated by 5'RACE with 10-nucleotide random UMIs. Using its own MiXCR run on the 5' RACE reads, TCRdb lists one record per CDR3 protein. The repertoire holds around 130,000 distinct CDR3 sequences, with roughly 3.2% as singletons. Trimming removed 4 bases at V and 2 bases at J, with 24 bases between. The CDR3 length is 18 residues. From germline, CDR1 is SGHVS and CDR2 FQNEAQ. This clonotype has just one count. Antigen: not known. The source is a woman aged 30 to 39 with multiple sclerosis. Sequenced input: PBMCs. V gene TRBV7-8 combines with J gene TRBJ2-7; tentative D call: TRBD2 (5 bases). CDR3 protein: CASSSGTNQLEAAYEQYF. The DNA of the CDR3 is TGTGCCAGCAGCTCCGGAACCAACCAGCTGGAGGCAGCCTACGAGCAGTACTTC.